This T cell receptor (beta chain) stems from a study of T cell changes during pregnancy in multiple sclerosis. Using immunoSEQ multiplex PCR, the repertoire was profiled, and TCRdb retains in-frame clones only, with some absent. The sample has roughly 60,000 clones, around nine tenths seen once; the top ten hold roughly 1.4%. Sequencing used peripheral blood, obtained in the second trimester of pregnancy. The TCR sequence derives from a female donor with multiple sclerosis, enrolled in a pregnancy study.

The CDR3 spells CASSLGLAGPPEQFF. The CDR3 DNA reads TGCGCCAGCAGCCTGGGACTAGCGGGACCCCCGGAGCAGTTCTTC. The chain is built from TRBV5-1 and TRBJ2-1; the match to TRBD2 covers 13 bases. J lost 10 bases, V lost 4 bases, and 8 bases had no gene match. The CDR3 runs to 15 residues. The germline gives CDR1 SGHRS, CDR2 YFSETQ.